The sequence of this T cell receptor beta chain was determined in a study of blood T cell repertoires in COVID-19. Clones were sequenced by immunoSEQ multiplex PCR, and TCRdb holds only the in-frame ones, with some missing. The sample consists of 250,000 or so clones, 86% of them appearing once. This clone was detected only once. V shed 3 bases, J shed 3 bases, and the junction held 1 base outside the gene matches. This CDR3 is 13 amino acids long. The V gene's germline CDR1 is SGHKS and CDR2 YYEKEE (reference sequence). The clonotype originates from a man aged 35 to 55 with active or convalescent COVID-19. V gene TRBV5-5 combines with J gene TRBJ2-5, with 8 bases matching TRBD1. Material: peripheral blood. The DNA of the CDR3 is TGTGCCAGCAGCTCGGGACAGGAAGAGACCCAGTACTTC. Translation: CASSSGQEETQYF.